The entry below gives a single T cell receptor (beta chain) sequence along with its context. The V end was cut by 6 bases, the J end by 3 bases, with 12 bases between. Germline assignment: CDR1 SGHDT and CDR2 YYEEEE. There are 13 residues in the CDR3. The source of the sample is a study of blood T cell repertoires in COVID-19. Study context: Material from acute and convalescent COVID-19 was sourced from the United States, Italy and Spain.

Using immunoSEQ multiplex PCR, the repertoire was profiled, and TCRdb retains in-frame clones only, with some absent. The sample comprises 350,000 to 450,000 clones, approximately 87% of which are singletons, and 2.3% rests with the top ten. This clonotype was obtained from a woman aged 60-75 years with COVID-19, enrolled during active disease. The chain has TRBV5-6 and TRBJ1-2, with a possible D match to TRBD1 (5 bases). The specimen sequenced was peripheral blood. DNA of the CDR3: TGTGCCAGCAACTCAGGGTGGGACTATGGCTACACCTTC. This sequence encodes CASNSGWDYGYTF.